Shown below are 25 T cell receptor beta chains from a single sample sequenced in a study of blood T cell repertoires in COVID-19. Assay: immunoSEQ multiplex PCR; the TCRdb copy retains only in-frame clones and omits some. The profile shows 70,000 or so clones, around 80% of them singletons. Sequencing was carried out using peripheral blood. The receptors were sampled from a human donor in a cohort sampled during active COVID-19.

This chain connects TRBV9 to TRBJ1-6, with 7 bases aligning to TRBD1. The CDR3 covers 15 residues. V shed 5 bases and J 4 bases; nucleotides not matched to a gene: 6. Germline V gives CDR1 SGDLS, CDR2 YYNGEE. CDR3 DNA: TGTGCCAGCAGTACAGGGGATAGTTATAATTCACCCCTCCACTTT. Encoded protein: CASSTGDSYNSPLHF.

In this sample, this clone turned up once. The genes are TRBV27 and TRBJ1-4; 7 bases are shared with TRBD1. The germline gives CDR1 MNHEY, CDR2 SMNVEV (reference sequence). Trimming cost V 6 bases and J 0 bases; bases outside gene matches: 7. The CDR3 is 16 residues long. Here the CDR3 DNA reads TGTGCCAGCAGAAGGACAGGATCTACAACTAATGAAAAACTGTTTTTT. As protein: CASRRTGSTTNEKLFF.

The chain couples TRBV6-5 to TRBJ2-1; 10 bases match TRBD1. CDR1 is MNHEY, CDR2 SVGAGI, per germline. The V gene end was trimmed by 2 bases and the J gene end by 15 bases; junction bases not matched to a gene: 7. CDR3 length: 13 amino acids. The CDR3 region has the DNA TGTGCCAGCAGTTACACCCCGGGACAGGGGACGTTCTTC. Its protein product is CASSYTPGQGTFF.

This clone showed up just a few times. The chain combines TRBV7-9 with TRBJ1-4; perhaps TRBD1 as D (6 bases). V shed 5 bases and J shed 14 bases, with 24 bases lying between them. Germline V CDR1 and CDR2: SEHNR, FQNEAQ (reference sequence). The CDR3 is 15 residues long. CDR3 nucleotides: TGTGCCAGCAGCGCCCGGGGCAATCGGAAAAGGGGGCTGTTTTTT. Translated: CASSARGNRKRGLFF.

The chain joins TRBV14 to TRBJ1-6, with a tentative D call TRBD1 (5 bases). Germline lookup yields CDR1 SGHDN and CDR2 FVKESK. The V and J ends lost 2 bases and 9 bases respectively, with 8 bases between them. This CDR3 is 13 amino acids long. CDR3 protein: CASSQQGGSPLHF. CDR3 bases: TGTGCCAGCAGCCAACAGGGAGGTTCACCCCTCCACTTT.

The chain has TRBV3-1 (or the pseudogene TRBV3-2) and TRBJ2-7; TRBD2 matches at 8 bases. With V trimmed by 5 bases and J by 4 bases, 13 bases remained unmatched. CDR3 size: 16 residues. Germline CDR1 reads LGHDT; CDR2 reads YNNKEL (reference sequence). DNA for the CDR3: TGTGCCAGCAGCGCCCGTGGGGGGGGGACTAGATACGAGCAGTACTTC. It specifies CASSARGGGTRYEQYF.

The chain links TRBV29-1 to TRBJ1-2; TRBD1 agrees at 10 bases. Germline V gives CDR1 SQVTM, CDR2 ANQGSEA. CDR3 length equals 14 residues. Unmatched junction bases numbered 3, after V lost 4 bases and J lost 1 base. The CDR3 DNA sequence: TGCAGCGTTGGAGGACAGGGGGTTAACTATGGCTACACCTTC. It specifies CSVGGQGVNYGYTF.

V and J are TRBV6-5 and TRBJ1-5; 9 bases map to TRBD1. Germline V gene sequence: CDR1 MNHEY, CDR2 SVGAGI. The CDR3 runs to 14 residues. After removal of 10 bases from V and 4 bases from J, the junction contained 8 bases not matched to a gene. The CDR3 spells CATGQGSKNQPQHF. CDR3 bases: TGTGCCACCGGACAGGGGTCCAAAAATCAGCCCCAGCATTTT.

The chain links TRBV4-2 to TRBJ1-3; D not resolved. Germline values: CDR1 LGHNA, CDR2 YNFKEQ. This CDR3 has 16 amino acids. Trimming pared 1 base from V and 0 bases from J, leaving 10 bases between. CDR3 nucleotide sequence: TGTGCCAGCAGCCAAGTCAAAGCTTCCTCTGGAAACACCATATATTTT. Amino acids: CASSQVKASSGNTIYF.

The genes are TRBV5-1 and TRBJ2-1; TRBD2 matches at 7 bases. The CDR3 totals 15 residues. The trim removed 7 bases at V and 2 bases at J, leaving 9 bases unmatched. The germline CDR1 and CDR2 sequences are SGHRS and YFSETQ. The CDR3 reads CASAITGGTYNEQFF. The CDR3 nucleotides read TGCGCCAGCGCCATTACCGGGGGGACCTACAATGAGCAGTTCTTC.

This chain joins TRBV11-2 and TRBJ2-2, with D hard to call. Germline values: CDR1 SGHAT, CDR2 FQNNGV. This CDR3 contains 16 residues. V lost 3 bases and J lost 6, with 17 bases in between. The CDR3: CASSFGKKPPPGELFF. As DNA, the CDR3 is TGTGCCAGCAGCTTTGGTAAAAAGCCTCCACCCGGGGAGCTGTTTTTT.

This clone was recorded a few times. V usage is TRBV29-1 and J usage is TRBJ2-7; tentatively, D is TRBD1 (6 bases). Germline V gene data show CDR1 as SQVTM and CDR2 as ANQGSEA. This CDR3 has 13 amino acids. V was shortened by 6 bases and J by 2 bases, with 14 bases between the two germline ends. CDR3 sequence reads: CSVLHRDPYEQYF. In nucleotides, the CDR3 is TGCAGCGTGTTGCACAGGGATCCCTACGAGCAGTACTTC.

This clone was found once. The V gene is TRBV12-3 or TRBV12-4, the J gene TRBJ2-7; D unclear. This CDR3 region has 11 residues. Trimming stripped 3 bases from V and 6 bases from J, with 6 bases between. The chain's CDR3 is CASSLGSEQYF. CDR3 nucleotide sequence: TGTGCCAGCAGTTTGGGCAGCGAGCAGTACTTC.

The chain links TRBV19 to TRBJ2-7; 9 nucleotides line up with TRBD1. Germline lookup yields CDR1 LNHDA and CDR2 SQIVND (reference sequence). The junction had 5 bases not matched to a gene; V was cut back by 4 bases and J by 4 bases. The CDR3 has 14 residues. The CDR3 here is CASSRRTGEYEQYF. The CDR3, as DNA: TGTGCCAGTAGTAGAAGGACAGGGGAATACGAGCAGTACTTC.

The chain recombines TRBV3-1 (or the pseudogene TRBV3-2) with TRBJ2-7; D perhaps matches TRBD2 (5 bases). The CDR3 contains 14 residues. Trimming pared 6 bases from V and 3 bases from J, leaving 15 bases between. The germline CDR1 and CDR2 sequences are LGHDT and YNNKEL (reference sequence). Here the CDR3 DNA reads TGTGCCAGCAGTCCGACCCTAGGAGGCTACGAGCAGTACTTC. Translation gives CASSPTLGGYEQYF.

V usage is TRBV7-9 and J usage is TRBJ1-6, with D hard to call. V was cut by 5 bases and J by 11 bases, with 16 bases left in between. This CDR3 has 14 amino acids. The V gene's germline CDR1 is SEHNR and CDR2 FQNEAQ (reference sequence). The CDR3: CASSGVTWRAPLHF. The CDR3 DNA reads TGTGCCAGCAGCGGTGTCACGTGGAGAGCACCCCTCCACTTT.

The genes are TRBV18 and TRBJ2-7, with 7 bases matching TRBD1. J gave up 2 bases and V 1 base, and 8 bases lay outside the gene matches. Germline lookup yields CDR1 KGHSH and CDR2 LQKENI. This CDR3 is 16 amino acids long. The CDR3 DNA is TGTGCCAGCTCACCACAGGGGGCGTTGAGCGCCTACGAGCAGTACTTC. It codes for CASSPQGALSAYEQYF.

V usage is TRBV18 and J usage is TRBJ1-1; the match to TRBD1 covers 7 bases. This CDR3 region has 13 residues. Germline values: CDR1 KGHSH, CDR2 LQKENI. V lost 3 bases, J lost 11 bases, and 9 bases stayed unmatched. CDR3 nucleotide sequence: TGTGCCAGCTCACCCGGCCCTAAGGGGGCGGCTTTCTTT. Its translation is CASSPGPKGAAFF.

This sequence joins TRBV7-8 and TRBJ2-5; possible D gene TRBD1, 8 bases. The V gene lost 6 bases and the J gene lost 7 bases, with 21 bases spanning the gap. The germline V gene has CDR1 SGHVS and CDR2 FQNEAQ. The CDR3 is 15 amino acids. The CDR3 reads CASSPGLDREGTQYF. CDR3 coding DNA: TGTGCCAGCAGTCCGGGGTTGGACAGGGAGGGGACCCAGTACTTC.

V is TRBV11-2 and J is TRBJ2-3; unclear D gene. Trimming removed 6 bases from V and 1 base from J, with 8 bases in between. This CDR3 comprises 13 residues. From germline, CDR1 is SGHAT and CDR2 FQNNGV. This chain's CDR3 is CASRTAGTDTQYF. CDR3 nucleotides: TGTGCCAGCAGGACTGCGGGCACAGATACGCAGTATTTT.

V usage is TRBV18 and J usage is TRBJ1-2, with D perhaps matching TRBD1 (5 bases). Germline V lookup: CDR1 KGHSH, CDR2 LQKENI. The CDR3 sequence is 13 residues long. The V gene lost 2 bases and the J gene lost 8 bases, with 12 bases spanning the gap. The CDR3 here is CASSPFSGRGYTF. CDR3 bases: TGTGCCAGCTCACCATTTTCAGGGCGCGGCTACACCTTC. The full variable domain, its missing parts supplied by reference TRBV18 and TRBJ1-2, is NAGVMQNPRHLVRRRGQEARLRCSPMKGHSHVYWYRQLPEEGLKFMVYLQKENIIDESGMPKERFSAEFPKEGPSILRIQQVVRGDSAAYFCASSPFSGRGYTFGSGTRLTVV.

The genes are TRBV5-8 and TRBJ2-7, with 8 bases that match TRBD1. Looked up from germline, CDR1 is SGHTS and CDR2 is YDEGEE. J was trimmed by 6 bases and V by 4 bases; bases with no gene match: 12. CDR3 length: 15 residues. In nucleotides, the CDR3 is TGTGCCAGCAGCGGAACCGGGACAGGTCTCGCCGAGCAGTACTTC. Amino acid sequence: CASSGTGTGLAEQYF.

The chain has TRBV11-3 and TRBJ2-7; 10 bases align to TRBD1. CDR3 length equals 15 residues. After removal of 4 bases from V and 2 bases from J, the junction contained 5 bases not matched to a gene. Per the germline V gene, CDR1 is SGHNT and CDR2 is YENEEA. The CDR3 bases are TGTGCCAGCAGCTCGGGGACAGGGGACCCCTACGAGCAGTACTTC. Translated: CASSSGTGDPYEQYF.

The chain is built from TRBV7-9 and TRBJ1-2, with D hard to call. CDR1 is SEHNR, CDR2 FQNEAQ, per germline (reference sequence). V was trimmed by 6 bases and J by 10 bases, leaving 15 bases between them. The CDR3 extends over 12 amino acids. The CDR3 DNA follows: TGTGCCAGCAGGGAGGCGGAGCCTCTCTACACCTTC. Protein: CASREAEPLYTF. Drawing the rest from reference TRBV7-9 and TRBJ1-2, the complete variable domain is DTGVSQNPRHKITKRGQNVTFRCDPISEHNRLYWYRQTLGQGPEFLTYFQNEAQLEKSRLLSDRFSAERPKGSFSTLEIQRTEQGDSAMYLCASREAEPLYTFGSGTRLTVV.

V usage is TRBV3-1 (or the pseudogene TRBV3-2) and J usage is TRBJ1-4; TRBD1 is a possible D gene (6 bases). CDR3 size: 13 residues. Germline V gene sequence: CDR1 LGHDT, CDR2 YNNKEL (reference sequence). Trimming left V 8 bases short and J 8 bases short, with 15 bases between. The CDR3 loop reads CASCDSQGEKLFF. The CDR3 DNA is TGTGCCAGCTGTGACAGCCAGGGGGAAAAACTGTTTTTT.